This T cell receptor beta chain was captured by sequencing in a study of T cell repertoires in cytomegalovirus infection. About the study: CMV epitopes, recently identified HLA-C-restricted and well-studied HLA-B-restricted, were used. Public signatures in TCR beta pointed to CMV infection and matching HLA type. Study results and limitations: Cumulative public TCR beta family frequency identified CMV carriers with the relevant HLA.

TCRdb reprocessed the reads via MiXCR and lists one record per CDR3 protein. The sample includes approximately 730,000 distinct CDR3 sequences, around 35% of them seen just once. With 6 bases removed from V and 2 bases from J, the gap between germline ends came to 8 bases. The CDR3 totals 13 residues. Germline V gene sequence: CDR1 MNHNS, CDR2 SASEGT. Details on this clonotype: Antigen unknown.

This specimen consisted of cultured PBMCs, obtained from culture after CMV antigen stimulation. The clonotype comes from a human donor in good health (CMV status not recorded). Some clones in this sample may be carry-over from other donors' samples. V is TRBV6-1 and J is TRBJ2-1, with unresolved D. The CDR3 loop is CASRTGTYNEQFF. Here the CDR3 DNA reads TGTGCCAGCAGGACGGGTACCTACAATGAGCAGTTCTTC.